A selection of T cell receptor beta chains follows, all from one sample in a study of shared clonotypes between healthy human individuals. Data came from immunoSEQ multiplex PCR; TCRdb stores just in-frame clones and leaves some out. Seen here are 2 million to 2.5 million clones, approximately 95% observed once, and the top ten hold under 0.45%. Sequencing used naive CD4+ T cells from PBMCs. The receptors were gathered from a man younger than 35 in good health. Some clones in this sample may be carry-over from other donors' samples. Both conserved end residues are part of each CDR3. The D gene is left open where the match is weak. The size of a clone is reported for some rows only, either as once, few or many, or as a class for expanded clones.

length	V	size	J	D	CDR3	DNA
14	TRBV15	-	TRBJ1-5	-	CATSRGQMNQPQHF	TGTGCCACCAGCAGAGGACAGATGAATCAGCCCCAGCATTTT
12	TRBV6-1	-	TRBJ2-7	TRBD2	CASGGTIHEQYF	TGTGCCAGCGGGGGGACTATTCACGAGCAGTACTTC
18	TRBV18	-	TRBJ2-6	TRBD1	CASSPGQGSRSGANVLTF	TGTGCCAGCTCACCCGGACAGGGAAGCCGCTCTGGGGCCAACGTCCTGACTTTC
14	TRBV5-4	-	TRBJ2-7	TRBD2	CASSGGTRDPWQYF	TGTGCCAGCAGCGGCGGGACTAGGGACCCATGGCAGTACTTC
14	TRBV11-2	-	TRBJ2-3	TRBD2	CASSPLAESDTQYF	TGTGCCAGCAGCCCGCTAGCGGAGTCAGATACGCAGTATTTT
14	TRBV7-3	-	TRBJ2-3	TRBD1	CASSPRTGADTQYF	TGTGCCAGCAGCCCTCGCACAGGGGCAGATACGCAGTATTTT
13	TRBV7-2	-	TRBJ2-7	-	CASSPEVAYEQYF	TGTGCCAGCAGCCCAGAGGTAGCCTACGAGCAGTACTTC
15	TRBV5-1	-	TRBJ2-3	-	CASSLALGATDTQYF	TGCGCCAGCAGCTTGGCCCTCGGGGCCACAGATACGCAGTATTTT
12	TRBV5-1	-	TRBJ2-7	-	CASSEQWDEQYF	TGCGCCAGCAGCGAGCAGTGGGACGAGCAGTACTTC
13	TRBV29-1	-	TRBJ2-7	TRBD2	CSVGLAGNYEQYF	TGCAGCGTCGGACTAGCGGGGAACTACGAGCAGTACTTC
18	TRBV9	-	TRBJ2-3	TRBD2	CASSPDRGLAGGTDTQYF	TGTGCCAGCAGCCCAGACCGGGGACTAGCGGGGGGCACAGATACGCAGTATTTT
12	TRBV6-5	-	TRBJ1-2	-	CASSSPGWGYTF	TGTGCCAGCAGTTCCCCCGGCTGGGGCTACACCTTC
15	TRBV6-1	-	TRBJ2-7	TRBD1	CASSGGQGATYEQYF	TGTGCCAGCAGTGGGGGACAGGGGGCAACCTACGAGCAGTACTTC
16	TRBV28	-	TRBJ1-2	-	CASSFGGPQRYYGYTF	TGTGCCAGCAGTTTTGGGGGCCCCCAGAGATACTATGGCTACACCTTC
15	TRBV28	once	TRBJ1-2	-	CASTPSGGVNYGYTF	TGTGCCAGCACTCCCTCGGGGGGGGTTAACTATGGCTACACCTTC
14	TRBV5-5	-	TRBJ1-2	TRBD1	CASSARDRGGGYTF	TGTGCCAGCAGCGCCCGGGACAGGGGAGGCGGCTACACCTTC
16	TRBV30	-	TRBJ1-5	-	CAWSVRGVGSNQPQHF	TGTGCCTGGAGTGTACGGGGTGTCGGGAGCAATCAGCCCCAGCATTTT
13	TRBV4-2	once	TRBJ2-3	-	CASSQARTDTQYF	TGTGCCAGCAGCCAAGCCCGGACAGATACGCAGTATTTT
16	TRBV4-1	-	TRBJ1-1	-	CASSQGGWTTNTEAFF	TGCGCCAGCAGCCAAGGAGGATGGACCACGAACACTGAAGCTTTCTTT
16	TRBV7-9	once	TRBJ1-2	-	CASSAPGTHFNYGYTF	TGTGCCAGCAGCGCCCCCGGGACGCACTTCAACTATGGCTACACCTTC
15	TRBV6-1	once	TRBJ2-1	-	CASMAVRSSYNEQFF	TGTGCCAGCATGGCAGTACGGAGTTCCTACAATGAGCAGTTCTTC
18	TRBV9	-	TRBJ1-3	-	CASSEFAPYLGVGNTIYF	TGTGCCAGCAGCGAGTTTGCACCATACCTAGGGGTTGGAAACACCATATATTTT
13	TRBV7-3	-	TRBJ1-1	-	CASSPEGGGRSFF	TGTGCCAGCAGCCCCGAGGGCGGGGGCAGATCTTTCTTT
13	TRBV7-3	-	TRBJ2-2	-	CASSLRGTGELFF	TGTGCCAGCAGCTTAAGAGGGACCGGGGAGCTGTTTTTT